The 28 T cell receptor beta chains in this list originate from one sample, sequenced in a study of early T cells in non-severe SARS-CoV-2 infection. Using its own MiXCR run on the 5' RACE reads, TCRdb lists one record per CDR3 protein. The sample carries approximately 81,000 distinct CDR3 sequences, approximately 13% recorded once. Sequencing was performed on whole blood. All receptors come from an adult who was a healthcare worker with PCR-confirmed SARS-CoV-2 infection or an uninfected control (not recorded which).

This clonotype has ten or more counts. This chain uses TRBV5-6 with TRBJ1-2; D is perhaps TRBD1 (6 bases). Germline CDR1 and CDR2: SGHDT and YYEEEE. Deletions cut 4 bases from V and 4 bases from J, with 20 bases between. The CDR3 runs to 16 residues. Here the CDR3 DNA reads TGTGCCAGCAGCCGTGGCCGTGGCAGGGGCTTCTATGGCTACACCTTC. Translation gives CASSRGRGRGFYGYTF.

The rearrangement joins TRBV7-2 to TRBJ2-3; 8 bases are shared with TRBD2. V dropped 5 bases and J dropped 4; count of bases not matched to a gene: 14. The CDR3 has 17 amino acids. Germline-derived CDR1 and CDR2 are SGHTA and FQGNSA. The CDR3 coding sequence is TGTGCCAGCAGCCCAGAAAAGTTGGCGGGGGGATCAGATACGCAGTATTTT. Encoded protein: CASSPEKLAGGSDTQYF. Together with reference TRBV7-2 and TRBJ2-3, the CDR3 gives the full variable domain: GAGVSQSPSNKVTEKGKDVELRCDPISGHTALYWYRQSLGQGLEFLIYFQGNSAPDKSGLPSDRFSAERTGGSVSTLTIQRTQQEDSAVYLCASSPEKLAGGSDTQYFGPGTRLTVL.

This clonotype has a handful of counts. This sequence joins TRBV6-4 and TRBJ1-5, with 12 nucleotides matching TRBD1. Germline CDR1 and CDR2: MRHNA and SNTAGT. The V and J ends lost 8 bases and 6 bases, in that order; junction bases with no gene match: 8. The CDR3 spans 15 residues. This CDR3 is CASPGDRGPGQPQHF. The CDR3 nucleotides read TGTGCCAGCCCCGGGGACAGGGGGCCGGGTCAGCCCCAGCATTTT.

The chain links TRBV7-2 to TRBJ2-3; D not certain. V gave up 5 bases and J gave up 0 bases, with 3 bases separating them. CDR1 and CDR2 from the germline V gene are SGHTA and FQGNSA. The CDR3 is 12 amino acids. The CDR3 loop reads CASSISTDTQYF. The CDR3, as DNA: TGTGCCAGCAGCATAAGCACAGATACGCAGTATTTT.

This clonotype came up many times. CDR3 sequence: CASSPTGEGTEAFF. CDR3 DNA: TGTGCCAGCAGTCCGACAGGGGAAGGCACTGAAGCTTTCTTT. The V and J genes are TRBV6-5 and TRBJ1-1; 8 nucleotides match TRBD1. Germline CDR1 reads MNHEY; CDR2 reads SVGAGI. The CDR3 consists of 14 residues. Germline trimming cut 5 bases from V and 4 bases from J; bases unmatched to any gene: 6.

This clonotype has more than one count but fewer than ten. This chain connects TRBV7-2 to TRBJ1-6; possible D gene TRBD1, 5 bases. The CDR3 spans 17 residues. Germline CDR1 is SGHTA and CDR2 is FQGNSA. Trimming stripped 7 bases from V and 3 bases from J, with 19 bases between. The CDR3 is CASTNLALGGYNSPLHF. CDR3 nucleotides: TGTGCCAGCACCAACCTAGCTCTCGGGGGCTATAATTCACCCCTCCACTTT.

This clonotype came up a few times. This chain joins TRBV20-1 and TRBJ2-7; 11 positions match TRBD1. J was trimmed by 5 bases and V by 5 bases; bases with no gene match: 5. The CDR3 extends over 13 amino acids. CDR1 and CDR2 (germline): DFQATT, SNEGSKA (reference sequence). CDR3 residues: CSAGGQGVDEQYF. The CDR3 nucleotides are TGCAGTGCTGGGGGACAGGGGGTAGACGAGCAGTACTTC.

This clonotype was found many times. V usage is TRBV19 and J usage is TRBJ1-2; unclear D gene. The CDR3 is made up of 11 amino acids. Trimming cost V 3 bases and J 7 bases, with 6 bases left between them. Looked up from germline, CDR1 is LNHDA and CDR2 is SQIVND (reference sequence). Here the CDR3 DNA reads TGTGCCAGTAGTATCGGAGGTGGCTACACCTTC. Protein product: CASSIGGGYTF.

Many counts were recorded for this clonotype. The chain combines TRBV12-3 or TRBV12-4 with TRBJ1-1; D is uncertain. V dropped 7 bases and J dropped 0 bases, with 12 bases sitting between them. This CDR3 is built from 14 residues. The CDR3, as DNA: TGTGCCAGCACCCCTGTCTCCATGAACACTGAAGCTTTCTTT. This encodes CASTPVSMNTEAFF.

This chain connects TRBV20-1 to TRBJ1-5; the D is unclear. The CDR3 length is 13 residues. The V and J ends lost 3 bases and 3 bases respectively, with 9 bases between them. Per the germline V gene, CDR1 is DFQATT and CDR2 is SNEGSKA (reference sequence). The CDR3 sequence: CSASRQHNQPQHF. The CDR3 DNA reads TGCAGTGCTAGCCGTCAACACAATCAGCCCCAGCATTTT.

Judged by abundance, this clonotype is medium-sized. The gene calls are TRBV27 and TRBJ1-6; no reliable D call. V dropped 5 bases and J dropped 9 bases, with 11 bases sitting between them. There are 13 residues in the CDR3. From germline, CDR1 is MNHEY and CDR2 SMNVEV (reference sequence). CDR3 region: CASSPQPFSPLHF. CDR3 in DNA: TGTGCCAGCAGTCCACAACCTTTTTCACCCCTCCACTTT.

There are a few counts of this clonotype. V and J are TRBV19 and TRBJ2-7; 8 positions agree with TRBD1. The junction had 7 bases not matched to a gene; V was cut back by 4 bases and J by 2 bases. Germline assignment: CDR1 LNHDA and CDR2 SQIVND (reference sequence). This CDR3 region has 15 residues. The CDR3 sequence: CASSKSRTGPYEQYF. The DNA for the CDR3 is TGTGCCAGTAGTAAGTCCAGGACAGGGCCCTACGAGCAGTACTTC.

The rearrangement uses TRBV29-1 and TRBJ1-1; unclear D gene. CDR3 length: 12 amino acids. The germline CDR1 and CDR2 sequences are SQVTM and ANQGSEA. Between the trimmed V and J ends, which lost 6 bases and 1 base, there was a span of 9 bases. DNA of the CDR3: TGCAGCGTCAGGAAGGCGAACACTGAAGCTTTCTTT. Its protein is CSVRKANTEAFF.

This clonotype appeared a few times. The chain joins TRBV5-5 to TRBJ1-5; D possibly corresponds to TRBD1 (6 bases). Germline-derived CDR1 and CDR2 are SGHKS and YYEKEE (reference sequence). Deletions cut 3 bases from V and 0 bases from J, with 16 bases between. CDR3 length: 17 amino acids. The CDR3 here is CASSSREGGLSNQPQHF. In nucleotides, the CDR3 is TGTGCCAGCAGCTCCCGAGAGGGGGGCCTTAGCAATCAGCCCCAGCATTTT.

The rearrangement links TRBV2 to TRBJ2-1; D is unresolved. With 4 bases removed from V and 7 bases from J, the gap between germline ends came to 5 bases. The CDR3 extends over 11 amino acids. Germline loops: CDR1 SNHLY, CDR2 FYNNEI. CDR3 nucleotide sequence: TGTGCCAGCAGTGTCTCAAATGAGCAGTTCTTC. The encoded protein is CASSVSNEQFF.

This clonotype was seen a few times. The rearrangement uses TRBV29-1 and TRBJ2-7, with 10 bases that match TRBD2. This CDR3 is built from 12 residues. The germline V gene has CDR1 SQVTM and CDR2 ANQGSEA. With V trimmed by 5 bases and J by 7 bases, 5 bases remained unmatched. CDR3 residues: CSVIAGGVEQYF. DNA for the CDR3: TGCAGCGTTATAGCGGGGGGAGTTGAGCAGTACTTC.

This clonotype was seen more than once but under ten times. The chain has TRBV19 and TRBJ2-1; D may correspond to TRBD1 or TRBD2 (5 bases each). Trimming stripped 0 bases from V and 7 bases from J, with 13 bases between. Germline-derived CDR1 and CDR2 are LNHDA and SQIVND (reference sequence). This CDR3 has 15 amino acids. The CDR3 region has the DNA TGTGCCAGTAGTATAGAGGGTCTCTGGGGGAATGAGCAGTTCTTC. It is translated as CASSIEGLWGNEQFF.

Only a few counts were recorded for this clonotype. The chain employs TRBV12-3 or TRBV12-4 and TRBJ1-2; D uncertain. There are 12 residues in the CDR3. With 6 bases removed from V and 3 bases from J, the gap between germline ends came to 8 bases. CDR3 amino acids: CASSFLHYGYTF. As DNA, the CDR3 is TGTGCCAGCAGCTTTCTACACTATGGCTACACCTTC.

This clonotype has only a few counts. The chain links TRBV18 to TRBJ2-7; possibly TRBD1 for D (6 bases). Trimming shortened V by 3 bases and J by 4 bases, and 16 bases separated the two germline ends. The CDR3 totals 15 residues. Germline V gene lookup returns CDR1 KGHSH and CDR2 LQKENI. In nucleotides, the CDR3 is TGTGCCAGCTCACCCCCAGGGGAGAGGGGATACGAGCAGTACTTC. The encoded protein is CASSPPGERGYEQYF.

The chain joins TRBV20-1 to TRBJ2-3; TRBD1 matches 8 bases. J was trimmed by 4 bases and V by 3 bases; bases with no gene match: 6. The CDR3 extends over 14 amino acids. The germline gives CDR1 DFQATT, CDR2 SNEGSKA (reference sequence). The CDR3 here is CSASSDRVPDTQYF. The DNA for the CDR3 is TGCAGTGCTAGCTCGGACAGGGTCCCAGATACGCAGTATTTT.

The rearrangement uses TRBV9 and TRBJ1-1, with D uncertain. V was clipped by 4 bases and J by 0 bases, with 4 bases between them. The CDR3 is made up of 12 amino acids. Looked up from germline, CDR1 is SGDLS and CDR2 is YYNGEE. The DNA for the CDR3 is TGTGCCAGCAGCAGCATGAACACTGAAGCTTTCTTT. Protein product: CASSSMNTEAFF.

This clonotype has only a few counts. V is TRBV29-1 and J is TRBJ1-1; possibly TRBD1 for D (6 bases). Trimming took off 6 bases at V and 0 bases at J, with 11 bases between the two ends. The CDR3 totals 13 residues. CDR1 SQVTM and CDR2 ANQGSEA come from the germline V gene. The CDR3 spells CSVVQGLNTEAFF. The CDR3 DNA follows: TGCAGCGTCGTACAGGGACTGAACACTGAAGCTTTCTTT.

This clonotype was seen more than once but under ten times. The V gene is TRBV7-2, the J gene TRBJ1-1, with a weak D call TRBD1 (6 bases). V shed 2 bases and J shed 6 bases, with 10 bases lying between them. Germline CDR1 reads SGHTA; CDR2 reads FQGNSA. The CDR3 has 13 amino acids. CDR3 sequence: CASSLTAGAEAFF. CDR3 nucleotide sequence: TGTGCCAGCAGCTTAACGGCAGGGGCTGAAGCTTTCTTT. The variable domain in full, completed from reference TRBV7-2 and TRBJ1-1, reads GAGVSQSPSNKVTEKGKDVELRCDPISGHTALYWYRQSLGQGLEFLIYFQGNSAPDKSGLPSDRFSAERTGGSVSTLTIQRTQQEDSAVYLCASSLTAGAEAFFGQGTRLTVV.

V is TRBV29-1 and J is TRBJ2-5, with no clear D. Trimming removed 3 bases from V and 7 bases from J, with 6 bases in between. The CDR3 totals 10 residues. Germline-derived CDR1 and CDR2 are SQVTM and ANQGSEA. The CDR3 spells CSVDLGTQYF. In DNA form, the CDR3 reads TGCAGCGTTGATCTGGGGACCCAGTACTTC.

The sample holds a few counts of this clonotype. The chain uses TRBV10-3 and TRBJ2-6; possibly TRBD1 for D (6 bases). Germline lookup yields CDR1 ENHRY and CDR2 SYGVKD. There are 15 residues in the CDR3. The germline V and J ends were trimmed by 2 bases and 2 bases, with 7 bases remaining between them. Here the CDR3 DNA reads TGTGCCATCAGTGAGGGGGGCGCTGGGGCCAACGTCCTGACTTTC. This encodes CAISEGGAGANVLTF.

The V and J genes are TRBV30 and TRBJ1-6; unclear D gene. With 3 bases removed from V and 1 base from J, the gap between germline ends came to 7 bases. The length of the CDR3 is 14 residues. Germline lookup yields CDR1 GTSNPN and CDR2 SVGIG (reference sequence). Here the CDR3 DNA reads TGTGCCTGGAGGGAGTCGTCCTATAATTCACCCCTCCACTTT. This codes for CAWRESSYNSPLHF.

The chain combines TRBV20-1 with TRBJ1-5; the D is unclear. V was pared by 3 bases and J by 7 bases, with 10 bases between. Germline assignment: CDR1 DFQATT and CDR2 SNEGSKA (reference sequence). The CDR3 length is 12 residues. The DNA of the CDR3 is TGCAGTGCTAGTTCTAGACTGCAGCCCCAGCATTTT. Amino acid sequence: CSASSRLQPQHF.

This clonotype appeared a few times. This chain links TRBV7-3 with TRBJ2-2, with 9 bases that match TRBD1. J lost 1 base, V lost 4 bases, and 7 bases had no gene match. Looked up from germline, CDR1 is SGHTA and CDR2 is FQGTGA. The CDR3 runs 17 residues. The CDR3 protein is CASSSGTGRRNTGELFF. In DNA form, the CDR3 reads TGTGCCAGCAGCTCCGGGACAGGGCGAAGGAACACCGGGGAGCTGTTTTTT.